The 20 T cell receptor beta chains below come from one sample, sequenced in a study of Ad26.COV2.S vaccination and SARS-CoV-2 variants. The assay was immunoSEQ multiplex PCR, and TCRdb's table has in-frame clones only and misses some. The table has about 350,000 clones, about 88% seen once. Treatment here: around 19 received Ad26.COV2.S at low or high dose, single or two shots; about 5 received placebo; per-sample allocation not given. Repertoires come from day 63 after the first vaccine or placebo injection. The source was peripheral blood, collected in a trial of Ad26.COV2.S vaccine versus placebo. These receptors were collected from a person between 18 and 65 years old who received the Ad26.COV2.S COVID-19 vaccine or a placebo.

V and J are TRBV11-2 and TRBJ1-4, with 9 bases fitting TRBD1. The germline gives CDR1 SGHAT, CDR2 FQNNGV. V dropped 5 bases and J dropped 8; count of bases not matched to a gene: 6. The CDR3 contains 14 residues. CDR3 DNA sequence: TGTGCCAGCAGCACAGGGGGCGCTGGGGAAAAACTGTTTTTT. This sequence encodes CASSTGGAGEKLFF.

The rearrangement joins TRBV4-1 to TRBJ2-5; D is possibly TRBD1 (5 bases). Germline V gives CDR1 MGHRA, CDR2 YSYEKL. Between the trimmed V and J ends, which lost 1 base and 5 bases, there was a span of 20 bases. The CDR3 runs to 17 residues. The CDR3 loop reads CASSQAVAGIPTETQYF. The CDR3 region has the DNA TGCGCCAGCAGCCAAGCCGTTGCAGGGATCCCAACGGAGACCCAGTACTTC.

The chain is built from TRBV30 and TRBJ1-3; a weak D match, TRBD1 (5 bases). The CDR3 is 15 amino acids. Germline V lookup: CDR1 GTSNPN, CDR2 SVGIG (reference sequence). The V end lost 5 bases, the J end lost 3 bases, and 17 bases lay between the germline ends. This chain's CDR3 is CAWGRDRARGNTIYF. The CDR3 bases are TGTGCCTGGGGCCGGGACCGCGCTCGTGGAAACACCATATATTTT.

The rearrangement uses TRBV6-2 or TRBV6-3 and TRBJ2-3; D not certain. This CDR3 has 16 residues. V was shortened by 5 bases and J by 0 bases, with 15 bases between the two germline ends. Germline CDR1 and CDR2: MNHEY and SVGEGT. CDR3 sequence reads: CASSRPSLTSTDTQYF. Written as DNA, the CDR3 is TGTGCCAGCAGTAGACCCTCTCTTACAAGCACAGATACGCAGTATTTT.

V usage is TRBV29-1 and J usage is TRBJ1-1; 8 nucleotides match TRBD1. Germline values: CDR1 SQVTM, CDR2 ANQGSEA. This CDR3 is built from 12 residues. Trimming took 7 bases from V and 4 from J; bases not matched to a gene: 5. The CDR3 here is CSGRRGPTEAFF. The CDR3 region has the DNA TGCAGCGGCCGCAGGGGGCCCACTGAAGCTTTCTTT.

This clone appeared a single time. This chain joins TRBV5-1 and TRBJ2-7; TRBD2 matches at 8 bases. The CDR3 loop spans 15 amino acids. The germline V gene encodes CDR1 SGHRS and CDR2 YFSETQ. Trimming removed 2 bases from V and 0 bases from J; junction bases left unmatched: 4. The CDR3 protein is CASSLTSGDSYEQYF. DNA of the CDR3: TGCGCCAGCAGCTTAACTAGCGGTGACTCCTACGAGCAGTACTTC.

The rearrangement joins TRBV12-3 or TRBV12-4 to TRBJ2-1, with 8 bases matching TRBD2. The CDR3 loop spans 13 amino acids. V shed 8 bases and J 9 bases; nucleotides not matched to a gene: 9. Here the CDR3 DNA reads TGTGCCAGCGGGCCGAACCGGGGGGGTGAGCAGTTCTTC. This gives the protein CASGPNRGGEQFF.

This sequence joins TRBV10-3 and TRBJ2-3; D gene unclear. There are 15 residues in the CDR3. The germline V and J ends were trimmed by 3 bases and 3 bases, with 13 bases remaining between them. In germline, CDR1 is ENHRY, CDR2 SYGVKD. The CDR3, as DNA: TGTGCCATCAGTGATTTCACCCCGGAGACAGATACGCAGTATTTT. This gives the protein CAISDFTPETDTQYF.

The chain carries TRBV4-3 and TRBJ1-2, with D unclear. Per germline, CDR1 LGHNA and CDR2 YSLEER. Trimming cost V 0 bases and J 7 bases, with 12 bases left between them. The CDR3 spans 14 residues. CDR3 loop: CASSQDRRVGGYTF. The CDR3 DNA reads TGCGCCAGCAGCCAAGATCGAAGGGTTGGTGGCTACACCTTC.

The J gene is TRBJ1-1, the V gene TRBV9, with TRBD1 matching over 8 bases. The CDR3 runs to 14 residues. Germline loops: CDR1 SGDLS, CDR2 YYNGEE. The V and J ends lost 3 bases and 3 bases, in that order; junction bases with no gene match: 4. The CDR3 sequence is CASSAATGDTEAFF. Here the CDR3 DNA reads TGTGCCAGCAGCGCCGCGACAGGGGACACTGAAGCTTTCTTT.

With respect to this clone: The junction shows a germline mismatch at one end, possibly a read error. The CDR3 region has the DNA TGTGCCAGCAGCGTAGAGACAGGGCAATCCACACGGTCTTTC. Translation gives CASSVETGQSTRSF. The chain joins TRBV9 to TRBJ1-2, with 7 nucleotides matching TRBD1. The germline gives CDR1 SGDLS, CDR2 YYNGEE. The CDR3 has 14 residues.

The rearrangement links TRBV29-1 to TRBJ1-1; no clear D. The CDR3 runs 15 residues. V gave up 3 bases and J gave up 1 base, with 15 bases separating them. Germline V lookup: CDR1 SQVTM, CDR2 ANQGSEA. The CDR3 spells CSVDESPWANTEAFF. The CDR3, as DNA: TGCAGCGTTGATGAGTCCCCCTGGGCGAACACTGAAGCTTTCTTT.

V gene TRBV11-1 combines with J gene TRBJ2-7; D may be TRBD1 or TRBD2 (7 bases each). Germline loops: CDR1 SGHAT, CDR2 FQDESV (reference sequence). The CDR3 runs 13 residues. CDR3 region: CASSLLSGRGGPV. DNA for the CDR3: TGTGCCAGCAGCTTATTGAGTGGCAGGGGGGGGCCCGTA.

The V call is TRBV7-9, the J call TRBJ2-1; tentatively, D is TRBD2 (6 bases). The ends were cut back, 3 bases at V and 4 bases at J, with 19 bases in the middle. The CDR3 runs to 17 residues. Germline CDR1 reads SEHNR; CDR2 reads FQNEAQ (reference sequence). CDR3 coding DNA: TGTGCCAGCAGCTTGGCCTCCAGCGGGCAGTCATACAATGAGCAGTTCTTC. The encoded protein is CASSLASSGQSYNEQFF.

This chain connects TRBV20-1 to TRBJ2-3; a weak D match, TRBD2 (6 bases). The CDR3 has 13 amino acids. Between the trimmed V and J ends, which lost 3 bases and 5 bases, there was a span of 12 bases. From germline, CDR1 is DFQATT and CDR2 SNEGSKA (reference sequence). The CDR3 protein is CSASSDGGDTQYF. In nucleotides, the CDR3 is TGCAGTGCTAGTAGCGACGGGGGAGATACGCAGTATTTT.

The rearrangement uses TRBV4-1 and TRBJ2-4, with a possible D match to TRBD2 (6 bases). The CDR3 has 15 residues. Germline V lookup: CDR1 MGHRA, CDR2 YSYEKL. V was clipped by 3 bases and J by 8 bases, with 17 bases between them. This chain's CDR3 is CASSHLDGGRDIQYF. The CDR3 DNA sequence: TGCGCCAGCAGCCACCTCGATGGGGGGAGAGACATTCAGTACTTC.

The chain is built from TRBV21-1 and TRBJ1-6. TRBV21-1 is flagged as a pseudogene. The CDR3 extends over 17 amino acids. In DNA, the CDR3 is TGTGCCAGCAGCCGGGGGCAGGGTGTCTCGGGAAATTCACCCCTCCACTTT. Protein product: CASSRGQGVSGNSPLHF.

This sequence joins TRBV30 and TRBJ1-5; TRBD1 matches at 7 bases. The trim removed 2 bases at V and 3 bases at J, leaving 7 bases unmatched. This CDR3 is 15 amino acids long. Germline CDR1 is GTSNPN and CDR2 is SVGIG (reference sequence). The CDR3 nucleotides read TGTGCCTGGAGTCGAACAGGGGTTCCCAATCAGCCCCAGCATTTT. It specifies CAWSRTGVPNQPQHF.

The rearrangement uses TRBV19 and TRBJ2-5, with 8 nucleotides matching TRBD2. V trimming: 4 bases; J trimming: 4 bases; junction bases outside the gene matches: 2. The CDR3 extends over 13 amino acids. Per germline, CDR1 LNHDA and CDR2 SQIVND (reference sequence). The CDR3 DNA is TGTGCCAGTAGTACGAGCGGGGGAGAGACCCAGTACTTC. Translating gives CASSTSGGETQYF.

The rearrangement uses TRBV5-1 and TRBJ1-1; D not resolved. This CDR3 spans 15 amino acids. Trimming removed 2 bases from V and 2 bases from J, with 13 bases in between. Germline V gene data show CDR1 as SGHRS and CDR2 as YFSETQ. CDR3 sequence: CASSFIAEINTEAFF. CDR3 DNA sequence: TGCGCCAGCAGCTTTATCGCAGAAATAAACACTGAAGCTTTCTTT.